Listed here is a single T cell receptor (beta chain). Its specificity is not known. This CDR3 region has 13 residues. CDR1 and CDR2 (germline): MNHEY, SVGAGI. V lost 5 bases and J lost 4, with 9 bases in between. The assay was immunoSEQ multiplex PCR, and TCRdb's table has in-frame clones only and misses some. The table lists 55,000 to 70,000 clones, approximately 90% of them singletons. Autoimmune disease history or systemic immunosuppression excluded patients. The data stem from a study of OX40 agonist ivuxolimab in advanced cancers. The overall study: A history of anti-PD-1, anti-PD-L1 or anti-CTLA-4 therapy was acceptable, and 30% to 45% had some. General study points: Doses of 0.1 to 3.0 mg/kg were accompanied by clonal expansion of CD4+ and CD8+ blood T cells by week 6. Low normalized T-cell clonal expansion was additionally recorded for some nonresponders.

This receptor was identified in an adult with an advanced solid tumor such as melanoma, head and neck, liver or kidney cancer. Sequences were derived from CD4+ or CD8+ T cells sorted from blood, sampled in a trial of the OX40 agonist ivuxolimab. This chain joins TRBV6-5 and TRBJ2-1; possible D gene TRBD2, 6 bases. This chain's CDR3 is CASSVGGYNEQFF. Here the CDR3 DNA reads TGTGCCAGCAGTGTGGGGGGTTACAATGAGCAGTTCTTC.